This T cell receptor beta chain was sequenced for a study of T cells after yellow fever vaccination. General study points: By day 5 rather than day 15, the secondary response had peaked, though it was weaker. Researchers cautioned that FACS-sorted repertoires could harbor abundant clonotypes contaminating from the bulk population.

In making TCR cDNA, 5'RACE template switching added a universal primer site and UMIs to it. TCRdb used MiXCR to reprocess the 5' RACE reads, holding one entry per CDR3 protein. The sample contains fewer than 100,000 distinct CDR3 sequences, roughly 5.8% of which appear only once. V lost 7 bases to trimming and J lost 3 bases, with 24 bases between them. This CDR3 contains 16 residues. Germline values: CDR1 SQVTM, CDR2 ANQGSEA. Only a few counts were recorded for this clonotype. Antigen specificity is unknown. Specimen: CD8+ T cells sorted from PBMCs, collected 10 days after the yellow fever booster vaccination. The sequence came from a young man who received the YFV17D yellow fever vaccine. V is TRBV29-1 and J is TRBJ1-2; D is ambiguous. In nucleotides, the CDR3 is TGCAGCGCACCCCGAGCCAATAGGGTTGGGCACTATGGCTACACCTTC. Translating it yields CSAPRANRVGHYGYTF.